The next 10 T cell receptor beta chains were all read from a single sample in a study of T-cell reconstitution after alpha-beta-depleted transplantation in children. Unique molecular identifiers featured in how the TCRbeta library was prepared. TCRdb re-analysed the PCR reads in MiXCR, keeping a single row per CDR3 protein. Of 350,000 to 400,000 distinct CDR3 sequences in the sample, roughly 20% are singletons; the top ten hold around 4%. Here the sequenced sample was PBMCs from the stem cell graft donor, taken from the stem cell graft. Receptors originate from a human donor who donated a stem cell graft to a child with acute myeloid leukemia.

This clonotype came up many times. The chain joins TRBV12-3 or TRBV12-4 to TRBJ2-6, with D possibly called TRBD1 or TRBD2 (5 bases each). The V end was cut by 7 bases, the J end by 4 bases, with 14 bases between. This CDR3 region has 15 residues. CDR3 DNA: TGTGCCAGCACCTTGGGGGATTACGGGGCCAACGTCCTGACTTTC. Residues: CASTLGDYGANVLTF.

The V and J genes are TRBV12-3 or TRBV12-4 and TRBJ2-2; 7 bases agree with TRBD2. V was clipped by 6 bases and J by 7 bases; unmatched bases: 11. The CDR3 has 15 residues. The CDR3, as DNA: TGTGCCAGCAGCCCCGCGGGAGAGGTTAGCGGGGAGCTGTTTTTT. It is translated as CASSPAGEVSGELFF.

This clonotype has a handful of counts. The genes are TRBV6-5 and TRBJ2-7, with D possibly called TRBD1 or TRBD2 (5 bases each). The ends were cut back, 0 bases at V and 5 bases at J, with 11 bases in the middle. There are 14 residues in the CDR3. Germline-derived CDR1 and CDR2 are MNHEY and SVGAGI. CDR3 coding DNA: TGTGCCAGCAGTTACTCGATGTTGGGGGACGAGCAGTACTTC. It encodes CASSYSMLGDEQYF.

The chain combines TRBV20-1 with TRBJ2-2, with D possibly matching TRBD2 (5 bases). V was cut by 2 bases and J by 7 bases, with 8 bases left in between. Looked up from germline, CDR1 is DFQATT and CDR2 is SNEGSKA (reference sequence). The CDR3 is 12 amino acids. In DNA, the CDR3 is TGCAGTGCTAGATCTGGAGGCGGGGAGCTGTTTTTT. Its protein product is CSARSGGGELFF.

This chain links TRBV20-1 with TRBJ2-3; the match to TRBD2 covers 11 bases. The V gene end was trimmed by 6 bases and the J gene end by 3 bases; junction bases not matched to a gene: 5. Germline CDR1 and CDR2: DFQATT and SNEGSKA (reference sequence). The CDR3 runs to 14 residues. The CDR3 DNA follows: TGCAGTGCGCCGGGACTAGCGGATACAGATACGCAGTATTTT. It yields the protein CSAPGLADTDTQYF.

This clonotype was recorded at least ten times. The chain couples TRBV7-2 to TRBJ2-3, with a possible D match to TRBD1 (5 bases). The CDR3 has 16 amino acids. V was shortened by 4 bases and J by 6 bases, with 20 bases between the two germline ends. The germline CDR1 and CDR2 sequences are SGHTA and FQGNSA. The DNA of the CDR3 is TGTGCCAGCAGCTACCTCTTGGGGCTGGATGGGGATACGCAGTATTTT. Translated: CASSYLLGLDGDTQYF. The full variable domain, with the rest looked up from reference TRBV7-2 and TRBJ2-3, is GAGVSQSPSNKVTEKGKDVELRCDPISGHTALYWYRQSLGQGLEFLIYFQGNSAPDKSGLPSDRFSAERTGGSVSTLTIQRTQQEDSAVYLCASSYLLGLDGDTQYFGPGTRLTVL.

In its sample, this clonotype was seen a few times. The chain combines TRBV24-1 with TRBJ2-1, with TRBD2 matching 9 bases. The V gene's germline CDR1 is KGHDR and CDR2 SFDVKD. The CDR3 sequence is 14 residues long. J was trimmed by 3 bases and V by 9 bases; bases with no gene match: 5. CDR3 in amino acids: CATGTSPFYNEQFF. In DNA, the CDR3 is TGTGCCACCGGGACTAGCCCATTCTACAATGAGCAGTTCTTC.

V is TRBV6-2 or TRBV6-3 and J is TRBJ2-7; TRBD1 matches at 8 bases. Germline V CDR1 and CDR2: MNHEY, SVGEGT. V shed 5 bases, J shed 3 bases, and the junction held 15 bases outside the gene matches. The CDR3 loop spans 17 amino acids. CDR3 in DNA: TGTGCCAGCAGTAGACTCCCCCCGGGACAGGCTATCTACGAGCAGTACTTC. Its protein is CASSRLPPGQAIYEQYF.

The table lists this clonotype with a few counts. The chain couples TRBV5-1 to TRBJ2-1; D remains ambiguous. The CDR3 contains 13 residues. Germline CDR1 is SGHRS and CDR2 is YFSETQ. The V end was cut by 0 bases, the J end by 5 bases, with 6 bases between. The CDR3, as DNA: TGCGCCAGCAGCTTGGCTTTCGACAATGAGCAGTTCTTC. Its translation is CASSLAFDNEQFF.

This clonotype was seen many times. The chain employs TRBV4-2 and TRBJ2-1; D remains ambiguous. V lost 0 bases to trimming and J lost 0 bases, with 12 bases between them. Germline V gene data show CDR1 as LGHNA and CDR2 as YNFKEQ. The CDR3 is 17 residues long. CDR3 sequence: CASSQDAGAVSYNEQFF. CDR3 DNA: TGTGCCAGCAGCCAAGATGCCGGTGCGGTCTCCTACAATGAGCAGTTCTTC.